These T cell receptor beta chains were read from a single sample in a study of T cell responses to AZD1222 COVID-19 vaccine. Assay used: immunoSEQ multiplex PCR; TCRdb lists only in-frame clones, some missing. Of some 110,000 clones in the sample, about 93% are singletons; the top ten hold approximately 5%. Sequencing used peripheral blood, obtained on day 0 of AZD1222 vaccination. The receptors come from an adult in good health. CDR3s include the opening cysteine and the closing phenylalanine or tryptophan. Each record gives: D gene, V gene, J gene, CDR3 protein, CDR3 DNA. D genes are given only for firm matches.

TRBD1,TRBV25-1,TRBJ2-7,CASEGTVNYEQYF,TGTGCCAGCGAAGGGACAGTAAACTACGAGCAGTACTTC
NA,TRBV4-1,TRBJ2-7,CASSQEDPGSSDEQYF,TGCGCCAGCAGCCAAGAAGATCCAGGGTCCAGTGACGAGCAGTACTTC
TRBD1,TRBV5-1,TRBJ2-2,CASSLAVPGQSKGELFF,TGCGCCAGCAGCTTGGCGGTCCCGGGACAGAGCAAGGGGGAGCTGTTTTTT
TRBD2,TRBV30,TRBJ2-5,CARRGSRLAGNRRETQYF,TGTGCCCGGAGGGGATCCCGACTAGCGGGAAATCGGAGAGAGACCCAGTACTTC
NA,TRBV19,TRBJ2-1,CASSIRGFNNEQFF,TGTGCCAGTAGTATCCGGGGCTTTAACAATGAGCAGTTCTTC
TRBD2,TRBV7-2,TRBJ2-5,CASSYTSGTQETQYF,TGTGCCAGCAGCTATACTAGCGGGACTCAAGAGACCCAGTACTTC
NA,TRBV21-1,TRBJ2-1,CASSKDKGNEQFF,TGTGCCAGCAGCAAAGACAAAGGCAATGAGCAGTTCTTC
TRBD1,TRBV6-5,TRBJ1-5,CASSYGRGLEQPQHF,TGTGCCAGCAGTTACGGCAGGGGGCTCGAACAGCCCCAGCATTTT
NA,TRBV18,TRBJ2-6,CASSPRQSVGANVLTF,TGTGCCAGCTCACCTCGTCAGAGTGTTGGGGCCAACGTCCTGACTTTC
NA,TRBV10-2,TRBJ2-1,CAVYRDNEQFF,TGCGCCGTATACAGGGACAATGAGCAGTTCTTC
TRBD2,TRBV7-2,TRBJ2-7,CASSLGSGTTYEQYF,TGTGCCAGCAGCTTAGGGAGCGGGACCACCTACGAGCAGTACTTC
TRBD2,TRBV27,TRBJ2-1,CASRGGRFNEQFF,TGTGCCAGCCGGGGCGGGAGGTTCAATGAGCAGTTCTTC
NA,TRBV3-1/TRBV3-2,TRBJ1-1,CASSSRTLKTEAFF,TGTGCCAGCAGCTCCCGGACACTTAAGACTGAAGCTTTCTTT
TRBD1,TRBV7-9,TRBJ2-7,CASSLGLTGGRYEQYF,TGTGCCAGCAGCTTGGGGTTGACAGGGGGCAGGTACGAGCAGTACTTC
NA,TRBV7-9,TRBJ1-6,CASSPLPPGNSPLHF,TGTGCCAGCAGCCCCCTGCCCCCCGGGAATTCACCCCTCCACTTT
TRBD1,TRBV10-3,TRBJ1-2,CAISESSTGGVQYGYTF,TGTGCCATCAGTGAGTCGTCTACAGGGGGCGTGCAGTATGGCTACACCTTC
TRBD1,TRBV27,TRBJ1-2,CASSPGTAIYGYTF,TGTGCCAGCAGTCCCGGGACAGCTATCTATGGCTACACCTTC
NA,TRBV6-5,TRBJ2-7,CASTKRGNYEQYF,TGTGCCAGCACCAAAAGGGGGAACTACGAGCAGTACTTC